This section outlines one T cell receptor (beta chain) sequence together with its context. Its antigen remains undetermined. Base qualities are not at hand, and no much larger clone is one base apart. The data derive from a study of PD-1 blockade in classical Hodgkin lymphoma (dated by TCRdb to the early 2020s). At the level of the whole study: Nivolumab dosing was 3 mg/kg intravenously every 2 weeks, continuing until either disease progression or unacceptable toxicity. The study used TCR beta sequencing and CyTOF to define a peripheral blood immune signature of response to PD-1 blockade in classical Hodgkin lymphoma.

The Qiagen DNeasy kit was used to extract genomic DNA from unsorted PBMCs and from the negatively selected CD4+ and CD8+ fractions. Amplification of TCR beta CDR3 regions was done by immunoSEQ multiplex PCR with primers that anneal to V and J segments. A synthetic immune receptor repertoire was used to minimize amplification bias, and any residual bias was removed computationally once sequencing was done. For the original study's pipeline: Repertoire diversity was quantified as the Shannon entropy index using custom Python scripts. Unsorted, CD4+ and CD8+ repertoires were examined separately, except in combined analyses, for which CD4+ and CD8+ sequences were merged in silico. A clone was considered expanded if an increase in frequency of at least 2-fold after treatment relative to C1D1 was found, and a pseudocount of 0.5 was applied to clones undetected at baseline. Clones with 0 or 1 copy at C1D1 were classified as singleton clones, and clones with 2 or more copies were classified as non-singleton clones. Clones expanded in unsorted samples were assigned a CD4+, CD8+ or unknown annotation through matching of protein sequences in sorted samples from the same patient. Diversity changes from C1D1 to C4D1 were tested in paired samples using Wilcoxon tests. TCRdb limited this immuneACCESS table to in-frame rearrangements with V and J called. A share of clones is missing; checked studies link under half to unresolved V genes, and the rest is unexplained. Clone size and the V and J calls come from that table; the DNA yielded D and trimming. In all, the sample holds 110,000 or so clones, and roughly 87% of those were seen once. The top ten constitute around 20% of the sample.

In the paper's terms, the time point label means: cycle 2 day 1 (C2D1) of nivolumab. Relapse after autologous stem cell transplantation had occurred in all trial patients, and cohorts A, B and C were distinguished by prior brentuximab vedotin exposure. The trial cohort comprised some 60 patients with relapsed/refractory classical Hodgkin lymphoma whose best overall responses were complete response, partial response or progressive disease. Trial patients were treated with single-agent nivolumab in the multi-cohort phase II CheckMate 205 trial. An independent review committee assessed best overall response by applying the 2007 International Working Group response criteria. Trial PBMCs were collected immediately before nivolumab initiation (C1D1) and during therapy at cycle 2 day 1 and cycle 4 day 1. Peripheral blood was collected in 8 mL Vacutainer Cell Preparation Tubes, from which PBMCs were isolated by centrifugation and then cryopreserved.

What the study reported, not specific to this receptor: CD4+ but not CD8+ TCR diversity rose significantly by C4D1 (p=0.0027 vs p=0.16), most apparent in complete responders (p=0.02). The study was limited to a single clinical trial cohort, and causes of repertoire differences, possibly disease activity or prior therapy, remained undefined. Baseline TCR diversity was reported to be lower in newly diagnosed patients than in healthy donors and to be lower still in relapsed/refractory patients. Among trial patients, those achieving complete response had baseline diversity similar to that of newly diagnosed patients, while diversity was significantly lower in partial responders and progressors. Patients starting nivolumab less than 1 year after ASCT had lower diversity and were excluded from later analyses to avoid confounding by immune reconstitution.

From the cysteine up to the phenylalanine, the CDR3 has a length of 14 residues. The kept DNA is CDR3 alone, 42 bases in frame from the first base. The germline V gene encodes CDR1 SEHNR and CDR2 FQNEAQ (reference sequence). V and J are truncated by 5 bases and 4 bases respectively, leaving an intervening sequence of 14 bases. This TCR came from a human donor with classical Hodgkin lymphoma. The input for sequencing was peripheral blood mononuclear cells (PBMCs), taken before the second cycle of nivolumab. The rearranged chain carries TRBV7-9 and TRBJ2-5; the D element might be TRBD1 or TRBD2, as each aligns at 5 bases. The CDR3 has the sequence CASSAVPRGETQYF. The sequenced DNA: TGTGCCAGCAGCGCGGTCCCGAGGGGAGAGACCCAGTACTTC. The entire variable domain, with the stretches around the CDR3 drawn from the reference TRBV7-9 and TRBJ2-5 proteins, is DTGVSQNPRHKITKRGQNVTFRCDPISEHNRLYWYRQTLGQGPEFLTYFQNEAQLEKSRLLSDRFSAERPKGSFSTLEIQRTEQGDSAMYLCASSAVPRGETQYFGPGTRLLVL.